The 31 T cell receptor beta chains reported below all come from one sample, sequenced in a study of T cell repertoires in cytomegalovirus infection. TCRdb re-analysed the reads in MiXCR, keeping a single row per CDR3 protein. Of about 260,000 distinct CDR3 sequences in the sample, 9.1% were seen once. The specimen sequenced was PBMCs. The receptors derive from a human donor in good health (CMV status not recorded). Some clones in this sample may be carry-over from other donors' samples.

This clonotype was detected many times. The genes are TRBV7-2 and TRBJ2-3; TRBD2 might be the D (6 bases). The germline gives CDR1 SGHTA, CDR2 FQGNSA. Trimming pared 3 bases from V and 0 bases from J, leaving 10 bases between. The CDR3 contains 15 residues. This CDR3 reads CASSFRGTSTDTQYF. In DNA form, the CDR3 reads TGTGCCAGCAGCTTTCGTGGGACTAGCACAGATACGCAGTATTTT.

A few counts support this clonotype. This chain links TRBV6-6 with TRBJ2-7; 9 nucleotides line up with TRBD1. This CDR3 contains 13 residues. J lost 4 bases, V lost 7 bases, and 5 bases had no gene match. CDR1 and CDR2 from the germline V gene are MNHNY and SVGAGI (reference sequence). CDR3 loop: CASKGDRGYEQYF. CDR3 bases: TGTGCCAGCAAGGGAGACAGGGGGTACGAGCAGTACTTC.

This clonotype was seen ten or more times. The CDR3 reads CASSPGHLISGANVLTF. CDR3 in DNA: TGTGCCAGCAGCCCCGGACACCTAATCTCTGGGGCCAACGTCCTGACTTTC. The chain couples TRBV5-5 to TRBJ2-6; D possibly corresponds to TRBD1 (5 bases). Germline V lookup: CDR1 SGHKS, CDR2 YYEKEE (reference sequence). The V and J ends lost 4 bases and 0 bases respectively, with 14 bases between them. The CDR3 is 17 residues long.

At least ten counts were recorded for this clonotype. The CDR3: CASSSSGTGGEKLFF. In nucleotides, the CDR3 is TGTGCCAGCAGTTCTTCCGGGACAGGGGGGGAAAAACTGTTTTTT. The chain employs TRBV7-2 and TRBJ1-4; 11 nucleotides line up with TRBD1. CDR3 size: 15 residues. Per the germline V gene, CDR1 is SGHTA and CDR2 is FQGNSA. J lost 8 bases, V lost 6 bases, and 8 bases had no gene match. The full variable domain, its missing parts supplied by reference TRBV7-2 and TRBJ1-4, is GAGVSQSPSNKVTEKGKDVELRCDPISGHTALYWYRQSLGQGLEFLIYFQGNSAPDKSGLPSDRFSAERTGGSVSTLTIQRTQQEDSAVYLCASSSSGTGGEKLFFGSGTQLSVL.

In its sample, this clonotype was seen a few times. A read error may account for a junction end that differs from germline. The rearrangement uses TRBV4-3 and TRBJ2-4; 11 nucleotides match TRBD2. The CDR3 extends over 21 amino acids. Germline V gene lookup returns CDR1 LGHNA and CDR2 YSLEER. The CDR3: CASRQGPGLAVMMLAKNIQYF. The CDR3, as DNA: TGCGCCAGCAGACAAGGTCCGGGACTAGCGGTTATGATGCTAGCCAAAAACATTCAGTACTTC.

Many counts were recorded for this clonotype. V and J are TRBV7-2 and TRBJ2-4; TRBD1 agrees at 9 bases. This CDR3 has 19 residues. V shed 5 bases, J shed 0 bases, and the junction held 14 bases outside the gene matches. Germline CDR1 and CDR2: SGHTA and FQGNSA. The CDR3 DNA is TGTGCCAGCAGCCTCCGAACAGGGGGCGCCGAAATAGCCAAAAACATTCAGTACTTC. Protein sequence: CASSLRTGGAEIAKNIQYF. The variable domain in full, completed from reference TRBV7-2 and TRBJ2-4, reads GAGVSQSPSNKVTEKGKDVELRCDPISGHTALYWYRQSLGQGLEFLIYFQGNSAPDKSGLPSDRFSAERTGGSVSTLTIQRTQQEDSAVYLCASSLRTGGAEIAKNIQYFGAGTRLSVL.

There are many counts of this clonotype. This rearrangement joins TRBV20-1 to TRBJ2-7; TRBD1 aligns across 10 bases. V trimming: 6 bases; J trimming: 6 bases; junction bases outside the gene matches: 8. CDR3 length equals 13 residues. CDR1 is DFQATT, CDR2 SNEGSKA, per germline (reference sequence). CDR3 residues: CSATTGTGAEQYF. The CDR3 DNA follows: TGCAGTGCCACAACCGGGACAGGGGCCGAGCAGTACTTC.

Only a few counts were recorded for this clonotype. Here the CDR3 reads CASRPPGPNEQYF. The CDR3 DNA reads as TGTGCCAGCAGACCTCCGGGACCAAACGAGCAGTACTTC. This chain joins TRBV6-2 or TRBV6-3 and TRBJ2-7; TRBD1 or TRBD2 may be the D gene (5 bases each). Germline CDR1 reads MNHEY; CDR2 reads SVGEGT. V lost 6 bases and J 5 bases, leaving 14 bases between the germline ends. The CDR3 consists of 13 residues.

This clonotype was counted ten times or more. The rearrangement uses TRBV7-9 and TRBJ1-6, with 8 bases matching TRBD1. The CDR3 has 16 amino acids. Trimming cost V 5 bases and J 6 bases; bases outside gene matches: 9. Germline-derived CDR1 and CDR2 are SEHNR and FQNEAQ (reference sequence). The CDR3 sequence is CASSHGQGAFNSPLHF. The CDR3 coding sequence is TGTGCCAGCAGCCATGGGCAGGGGGCATTTAATTCACCCCTCCACTTT.

As concerns this clonotype: A much larger clone lies one base from this, so it may be a read error. The rearrangement links TRBV10-3 to TRBJ2-3; TRBD1 agrees at 8 bases. Germline V CDR1 and CDR2: ENHRY, SYGVKD. The CDR3 has 14 amino acids. With 11 bases clipped from V and 5 bases from J, the junction kept 12 bases outside the gene matches. This CDR3 is CAVMAGGAGDTQYF. The DNA for the CDR3 is TGTGCCGTCATGGCAGGGGGCGCCGGAGATACGCAGTATTTT.

Ten or more counts support this clonotype. The chain carries TRBV7-2 and TRBJ2-7; 12 positions match TRBD2. There are 16 residues in the CDR3. Germline CDR1 SGHTA, CDR2 FQGNSA. With 5 bases clipped from V and 5 bases from J, the junction kept 10 bases outside the gene matches. The CDR3 spells CASSITSGGPRNEQYF. The DNA for the CDR3 is TGTGCCAGCAGCATCACTAGCGGGGGGCCCCGGAACGAGCAGTACTTC.

This clonotype came up many times. The chain links TRBV19 to TRBJ2-6, with a tentative D call TRBD1 (5 bases). This CDR3 spans 17 amino acids. Trimming took 3 bases from V and 2 from J, leaving 14 bases between them. Germline values: CDR1 LNHDA, CDR2 SQIVND (reference sequence). CDR3 in amino acids: CASSMVSGNAGANVLTF. The CDR3 DNA reads as TGTGCCAGTAGTATGGTGTCAGGGAATGCTGGGGCCAACGTCCTGACTTTC.

In its sample, this clonotype was seen many times. The chain has TRBV7-8 and TRBJ1-5; D not certain. Germline V gene data show CDR1 as SGHVS and CDR2 as FQNEAQ. The CDR3 is made up of 17 amino acids. Between the trimmed V and J ends, which lost 0 bases and 2 bases, there was a span of 14 bases. As DNA, the CDR3 is TGTGCCAGCAGCTTAGCAGTTGTGACCGGCGGCAATCAGCCCCAGCATTTT. It specifies CASSLAVVTGGNQPQHF. The variable domain in full, completed from reference TRBV7-8 and TRBJ1-5, reads GAGVSQSPRYKVAKRGQDVALRCDPISGHVSLFWYQQALGQGPEFLTYFQNEAQLDKSGLPSDRFFAERPEGSVSTLKIQRTQQEDSAVYLCASSLAVVTGGNQPQHFGDGTRLSIL.

This clonotype was counted at least ten times. This chain joins TRBV7-2 and TRBJ2-7; D remains ambiguous. V lost 3 bases and J 0 bases, leaving 12 bases between the germline ends. Germline CDR1 SGHTA, CDR2 FQGNSA. The CDR3 runs to 15 residues. The CDR3 here is CASSLESRSSYEQYF. In nucleotides, the CDR3 is TGTGCCAGCAGCTTGGAGTCACGGAGCTCCTACGAGCAGTACTTC.

This clonotype came up many times. The chain links TRBV7-2 to TRBJ1-3, with TRBD1 matching 9 bases. The germline V gene encodes CDR1 SGHTA and CDR2 FQGNSA. The V segment lost 2 bases and the J segment 2 bases; nucleotides outside the gene matches: 4. The CDR3 length is 16 residues. CDR3 region: CASSLTWTGAGNTIYF. DNA for the CDR3: TGTGCCAGCAGCTTAACCTGGACAGGGGCTGGAAACACCATATATTTT.

This clonotype was picked up many times. The chain carries TRBV7-2 and TRBJ2-2; D gene ambiguous. The germline V and J ends were trimmed by 1 base and 6 bases, with 9 bases remaining between them. The CDR3 is 14 amino acids. Germline V gene data show CDR1 as SGHTA and CDR2 as FQGNSA. The CDR3 region is CASSLDSYPGELFF. The CDR3 coding sequence is TGTGCCAGCAGCTTAGATTCCTACCCCGGGGAGCTGTTTTTT.

This clonotype has only a few counts. This chain links TRBV5-1 with TRBJ1-5; the match to TRBD1 covers 7 bases. CDR3 length equals 15 residues. Germline-derived CDR1 and CDR2 are SGHRS and YFSETQ. The V and J ends lost 1 base and 1 base, in that order; junction bases with no gene match: 2. The CDR3 nucleotides read TGCGCCAGCAGCTTGTCGACAGGGAGCAATCAGCCCCAGCATTTT. It is translated as CASSLSTGSNQPQHF.

V usage is TRBV12-3 or TRBV12-4 and J usage is TRBJ1-2, with D maybe TRBD1 (6 bases). The CDR3 totals 16 residues. V was shortened by 1 base and J by 2 bases, with 14 bases between the two germline ends. Here the CDR3 reads CASSLVGGRGNYGYTF. CDR3 sequence (DNA): TGTGCCAGCAGTTTAGTGGGGGGGAGGGGGAACTATGGCTACACCTTC.

Ten or more counts support this clonotype. The chain joins TRBV7-8 to TRBJ1-1; weak D call: TRBD1 (6 bases). V lost 5 bases and J lost 4, with 14 bases in between. CDR3 length: 14 amino acids. Per the germline V gene, CDR1 is SGHVS and CDR2 is FQNEAQ. CDR3 loop: CASSPQLRGTEAFF. In DNA form, the CDR3 reads TGTGCCAGCAGCCCCCAACTCAGGGGCACTGAAGCTTTCTTT.

This chain uses TRBV29-1 with TRBJ2-3, with D tentatively TRBD2 (5 bases). The CDR3 sequence is 11 residues long. The ends were cut back, 8 bases at V and 3 bases at J, with 9 bases in the middle. CDR1 SQVTM and CDR2 ANQGSEA come from the germline V gene. The CDR3 sequence is CSSRGTDTQYF. CDR3 DNA sequence: TGCAGCTCGAGAGGGACAGATACGCAGTATTTT.

The table lists this clonotype with many counts. The V call is TRBV10-3, the J call TRBJ2-7; 11 bases line up with TRBD1. CDR3 length: 17 amino acids. The germline V gene has CDR1 ENHRY and CDR2 SYGVKD. V shed 3 bases and J 5 bases; nucleotides not matched to a gene: 12. CDR3: CAISDPAGDRGLNEQYF. The CDR3 DNA reads as TGTGCCATCAGTGATCCGGCCGGGGACAGGGGGTTGAACGAGCAGTACTTC.

This clonotype was seen many times. The rearrangement joins TRBV7-3 to TRBJ2-5; TRBD1 is a possible D gene (6 bases). Trimming cost V 6 bases and J 4 bases, with 12 bases left between them. The germline V gene has CDR1 SGHTA and CDR2 FQGTGA. The CDR3 runs 13 residues. The CDR3 sequence: CASSYRERETQYF. CDR3 DNA sequence: TGTGCCAGCAGTTACAGGGAGCGAGAGACCCAGTACTTC.

This clonotype was counted at least ten times. The chain couples TRBV7-2 to TRBJ2-5, with a weak D call TRBD1 (6 bases). The CDR3 spans 13 residues. Trimming took off 1 base at V and 5 bases at J, with 8 bases between the two ends. CDR1 and CDR2 (germline): SGHTA, FQGNSA. The CDR3 DNA follows: TGTGCCAGCAGCTTAGACAGGGCGGAGACCCAGTACTTC. Encoded protein: CASSLDRAETQYF.

The chain joins TRBV5-1 to TRBJ1-1; D might be TRBD1 (5 bases). V lost 5 bases to trimming and J lost 0 bases, with 5 bases between them. Germline V CDR1 and CDR2: SGHRS, YFSETQ. The CDR3 covers 12 residues. CDR3 DNA sequence: TGCGCCAGCAGAGGGGTGAACACTGAAGCTTTCTTT. It yields the protein CASRGVNTEAFF. Using reference TRBV5-1 and TRBJ1-1 for the parts outside the CDR3, the full variable domain is KAGVTQTPRYLIKTRGQQVTLSCSPISGHRSVSWYQQTPGQGLQFLFEYFSETQRNKGNFPGRFSGRQFSNSRSEMNVSTLELGDSALYLCASRGVNTEAFFGQGTRLTVV.

This clonotype was observed a few times. This sequence joins TRBV20-1 and TRBJ2-3; TRBD2 agrees at 8 bases. There are 14 residues in the CDR3. Germline CDR1 reads DFQATT; CDR2 reads SNEGSKA (reference sequence). The V and J ends lost 6 bases and 5 bases, in that order; junction bases with no gene match: 10. CDR3 nucleotide sequence: TGCAGTGCCCTCTTTCGGGAGGGGAAAGATACGCAGTATTTT. Amino acid sequence: CSALFREGKDTQYF.

Judged by abundance, this clonotype is medium-sized. The chain links TRBV7-2 to TRBJ2-3; D not certain. V lost 2 bases and J lost 6, with 6 bases in between. This CDR3 has 12 amino acids. Germline V gene sequence: CDR1 SGHTA, CDR2 FQGNSA. CDR3 in amino acids: CASSLTGDTQYF. The CDR3 nucleotides read TGTGCCAGCAGCTTAACTGGGGATACGCAGTATTTT.

This clonotype was detected a few times. The chain is built from TRBV11-3 and TRBJ2-5; D gene ambiguous. The V gene lost 0 bases and the J gene lost 2 bases, with 7 bases spanning the gap. The CDR3 sequence is 14 residues long. Germline lookup yields CDR1 SGHNT and CDR2 YENEEA. CDR3 in DNA: TGTGCCAGCAGCTTAGACGGCGGACAAGAGACCCAGTACTTC. Its translation: CASSLDGGQETQYF.

This clonotype was detected ten times or more. The chain recombines TRBV7-2 with TRBJ1-2; tentatively, D is TRBD1 (6 bases). The CDR3 is 15 amino acids. The V gene lost 6 bases and the J gene lost 4 bases, with 18 bases spanning the gap. In germline, CDR1 is SGHTA, CDR2 FQGNSA. CDR3 amino acids: CASSRGGQGGYGYTF. The CDR3 bases are TGTGCCAGCAGTCGAGGGGGGCAGGGCGGCTATGGCTACACCTTC.

This clonotype occurred many times. This chain uses TRBV7-2 with TRBJ1-3; D ambiguous. Germline CDR1 reads SGHTA; CDR2 reads FQGNSA. This CDR3 region has 15 residues. The V end lost 1 base, the J end lost 1 base, and 8 bases lay between the germline ends. CDR3 protein: CASSLVAESGNTIYF. The CDR3 nucleotides read TGTGCCAGCAGCTTAGTCGCAGAATCTGGAAACACCATATATTTT.

The V and J genes are TRBV20-1 and TRBJ1-5, with D hard to call. V lost 3 bases and J lost 9, with 12 bases in between. CDR1 is DFQATT, CDR2 SNEGSKA, per germline (reference sequence). The CDR3 covers 12 residues. CDR3 residues: CSASGVEVPQHF. For the CDR3, the DNA is TGCAGTGCTAGCGGGGTGGAGGTGCCCCAGCATTTT.

J is TRBJ2-5 and V is TRBV7-2; 7 bases line up with TRBD2. This CDR3 contains 14 residues. Germline CDR1 SGHTA, CDR2 FQGNSA. Unmatched junction bases numbered 12, after V lost 5 bases and J lost 9 bases. The CDR3 reads CASSPPSGQRSQYF. The CDR3 nucleotides read TGTGCCAGCAGCCCCCCTAGCGGACAAAGGTCCCAGTACTTC. The full variable domain, in which reference TRBV7-2 and TRBJ2-5 provide the parts outside the CDR3, is GAGVSQSPSNKVTEKGKDVELRCDPISGHTALYWYRQSLGQGLEFLIYFQGNSAPDKSGLPSDRFSAERTGGSVSTLTIQRTQQEDSAVYLCASSPPSGQRSQYFGPGTRLLVL.